Below, 26 T cell receptor beta chains from the same sample are listed, as sequenced in a study of shared clonotypes between healthy human individuals. Profiling relied on immunoSEQ multiplex PCR, and the TCRdb table lists in-frame clones only, not all of them. Here the sample spans 180,000 or so clones, 85% to 95% being singletons. Material: naive CD4+ T cells sorted from blood. Subset described: CD45RA+ positively selected. These receptors all stem from a woman aged 25 to 39 in good health.

The chain combines TRBV15 with TRBJ2-7; perhaps TRBD1 as D (5 bases). CDR1 and CDR2 from the germline V gene are LNHNV and YYDKDF (reference sequence). V shed 5 bases and J shed 3 bases, with 14 bases lying between them. This CDR3 contains 14 residues. The CDR3 reads CATSPRGFGYEQYF. CDR3 sequence (DNA): TGTGCCACCAGCCCAAGGGGATTTGGCTACGAGCAGTACTTC.

In DNA, the CDR3 is TGTGCCAGCAATAAAGGCTCTGGGGCCAACGTCCTGACTTTC. Its protein product is CASNKGSGANVLTF. V is TRBV6-6 and J is TRBJ2-6; no reliable D call. The CDR3 consists of 14 residues. Germline CDR1 MNHNY, CDR2 SVGAGI (reference sequence). Trimming took 7 bases from V and 0 from J, leaving 7 bases between them.

The V call is TRBV19, the J call TRBJ2-5, with 8 bases fitting TRBD2. The DNA end is more similar to TRBJ2-7, so the J call may be wrong. The CDR3 covers 19 residues. CDR1 and CDR2 from the germline V gene are LNHDA and SQIVND (reference sequence). Here the CDR3 reads CASSKNSGTRVYSSYEQYF. The DNA for the CDR3 is TGTGCCAGTAGTAAAAACTCCGGGACTAGAGTCTACTCGTCCTACGAGCAGTACTTC.

The V call is TRBV2, the J call TRBJ2-7; D is uncertain. V was trimmed by 6 bases and J by 2 bases, leaving 5 bases between them. CDR3 length: 11 amino acids. CDR1 and CDR2 (germline): SNHLY, FYNNEI. CDR3 DNA sequence: TGTGCCAGCAGACCCACCTACGAGCAGTACTTC. Its protein is CASRPTYEQYF.

The chain has TRBV27 and TRBJ2-5; D call uncertain. The germline V gene has CDR1 MNHEY and CDR2 SMNVEV (reference sequence). The CDR3 consists of 13 residues. Trimming cost V 3 bases and J 5 bases, with 10 bases left between them. The CDR3 DNA reads as TGTGCCAGCAGTTTTAGGGCCCGGGAGACCCAGTACTTC. Translating gives CASSFRARETQYF.

V gene TRBV18 combines with J gene TRBJ2-5; D is unresolved. The J call could be wrong; TRBJ2-7 is a better fit for the DNA end. Germline CDR1 and CDR2: KGHSH and LQKENI. CDR3 length: 14 residues. The DNA of the CDR3 is TGTGCCAGCTCACCACCCCACCCCGGCCCCGAGCAGTACTTC. Its translation: CASSPPHPGPEQYF.

The CDR3 spells CASSLSRGLGATEAFF. CDR3 in DNA: TGTGCCAGCAGTTTAAGCAGGGGGCTGGGGGCCACTGAAGCTTTCTTT. This sequence joins TRBV27 and TRBJ1-1; 8 bases agree with TRBD1. The CDR3 loop spans 16 amino acids. Looked up from germline, CDR1 is MNHEY and CDR2 is SMNVEV (reference sequence). V shed 2 bases and J 4 bases; nucleotides not matched to a gene: 9.

V is TRBV4-1 and J is TRBJ2-1; 7 bases are shared with TRBD1. V shed 3 bases, J shed 2 bases, and the junction held 1 base outside the gene matches. The CDR3 contains 14 residues. Germline loops: CDR1 MGHRA, CDR2 YSYEKL. The CDR3 sequence is CASSHGTAYNEQFF. Written as DNA, the CDR3 is TGCGCCAGCAGCCACGGGACAGCCTACAATGAGCAGTTCTTC.

The genes are TRBV28 and TRBJ2-3; D not resolved. Per germline, CDR1 MDHEN and CDR2 SYDVKM. V dropped 5 bases and J dropped 6 bases, with 6 bases sitting between them. The CDR3 runs to 11 residues. In DNA, the CDR3 is TGTGCCAGCAGTGTGAGTGATACGCAGTATTTT. It encodes CASSVSDTQYF. Based on the CDR3 plus reference TRBV28 and TRBJ2-3, the full variable domain is DVKVTQSSRYLVKRTGEKVFLECVQDMDHENMFWYRQDPGLGLRLIYFSYDVKMKEKGDIPEGYSVSREKKERFSLILESASTNQTSMYLCASSVSDTQYFGPGTRLTVL.

With regard to this clone: This same CDR3 is encoded by further DNA sequences in the sample. The rearrangement uses TRBV4-1 and TRBJ1-5; D remains ambiguous. The germline V gene encodes CDR1 MGHRA and CDR2 YSYEKL. Deletions cut 1 base from V and 7 bases from J, with 5 bases between. CDR3 length: 12 amino acids. The DNA for the CDR3 is TGCGCCAGCAGCCAAGTAGGGCAGCCCCAGCATTTT. Residues: CASSQVGQPQHF.

This chain joins TRBV7-8 and TRBJ2-3; 10 bases are a match to TRBD2. The V gene end was trimmed by 3 bases and the J gene end by 7 bases; junction bases not matched to a gene: 4. CDR3 size: 14 residues. CDR1 is SGHVS, CDR2 FQNEAQ, per germline. CDR3 coding DNA: TGTGCCAGCAGCTTCGGACTAGCGGTGAATACGCAGTATTTT. It translates to CASSFGLAVNTQYF.

The rearrangement joins TRBV18 to TRBJ2-1; 8 bases match TRBD1. Trimming removed 8 bases from V and 2 bases from J; junction bases left unmatched: 8. This CDR3 is 15 amino acids long. CDR1 is KGHSH, CDR2 LQKENI, per germline. The CDR3 DNA reads as TGTGCCAGCAGGTCTGGGGACAGGACCTACAATGAGCAGTTCTTC. It is translated as CASRSGDRTYNEQFF.

The chain links TRBV27 to TRBJ2-5; 11 bases match TRBD2. The closer fit of TRBJ2-7 to the DNA end suggests the J call may be wrong. Germline CDR1 MNHEY, CDR2 SMNVEV (reference sequence). The CDR3 loop spans 17 amino acids. The CDR3 coding sequence is TGTGCCAGCAGTTTTACCTCGGGGACTAGCGGTTCCTACGAGCAGTACTTC. It yields the protein CASSFTSGTSGSYEQYF.

The chain uses TRBV19 and TRBJ2-2; 8 bases match TRBD2. CDR3 length: 18 amino acids. Germline-derived CDR1 and CDR2 are LNHDA and SQIVND (reference sequence). With 5 bases clipped from V and 1 base from J, the junction kept 12 bases outside the gene matches. As DNA, the CDR3 is TGTGCCAGTAGTTATTTCCCCCCTACTAGCGGGAACACCGGGGAGCTGTTTTTT. Amino acids: CASSYFPPTSGNTGELFF.

The J gene is TRBJ2-5, the V gene TRBV11-2, with D hard to call. The J call could be wrong; TRBJ2-7 is a better fit for the DNA end. Germline V gene data show CDR1 as SGHAT and CDR2 as FQNNGV. The CDR3 consists of 14 residues. The CDR3 protein is CASSWAEPSYEQYF. The CDR3 nucleotides read TGTGCCAGCAGCTGGGCGGAACCATCCTACGAGCAGTACTTC.

The chain carries TRBV11-2 and TRBJ2-3; D gene uncertain. V lost 1 base to trimming and J lost 2 bases, with 16 bases between them. The CDR3 has 17 amino acids. Germline CDR1 is SGHAT and CDR2 is FQNNGV. The CDR3 is CASSLAFSIGHTDTQYF. Here the CDR3 DNA reads TGTGCCAGCAGCTTAGCGTTTTCTATCGGTCACACAGATACGCAGTATTTT.

The chain is built from TRBV28 and TRBJ2-3; a weak D match, TRBD2 (6 bases). V dropped 3 bases and J dropped 2 bases, with 12 bases sitting between them. The CDR3 has 15 amino acids. From germline, CDR1 is MDHEN and CDR2 SYDVKM. CDR3 region: CASSFGTETTDTQYF. The CDR3 DNA sequence: TGTGCCAGCAGTTTTGGGACTGAGACCACAGATACGCAGTATTTT.

This chain connects TRBV30 to TRBJ2-5; the D gene is possibly TRBD1 (6 bases). The last part of the DNA fits TRBJ2-7 better; the J call may be wrong. The CDR3 has 13 residues. Per the germline V gene, CDR1 is GTSNPN and CDR2 is SVGIG (reference sequence). The CDR3 reads CAWSLQGGYEQYF. CDR3 nucleotides: TGTGCCTGGAGCCTCCAAGGGGGCTACGAGCAGTACTTC.

Notes on this clone: The sample carries other DNA sequences with the same CDR3. The chain employs TRBV28 and TRBJ1-2; D uncertain. Trimming took off 5 bases at V and 4 bases at J, with 14 bases between the two ends. In germline, CDR1 is MDHEN, CDR2 SYDVKM. The CDR3 loop spans 14 amino acids. The CDR3 protein is CASSPGPNLYGYTF. CDR3 DNA sequence: TGTGCCAGCAGTCCAGGACCGAACCTCTATGGCTACACCTTC.

This clone was counted only a few times. The CDR3 coding sequence is TGTGCCAGCAGTTACTCGAAGCCTGGGGATGGCTACACCTTC. Protein product: CASSYSKPGDGYTF. The gene calls are TRBV6-5 and TRBJ1-2; no firm D call. The germline gives CDR1 MNHEY, CDR2 SVGAGI. The CDR3 consists of 14 residues. V was cut by 0 bases and J by 6 bases, with 11 bases left in between.

The chain joins TRBV30 to TRBJ1-5; tentative D call: TRBD1 (6 bases). Germline CDR1 GTSNPN, CDR2 SVGIG (reference sequence). V was shortened by 2 bases and J by 5 bases, with 10 bases between the two germline ends. CDR3 size: 13 residues. In nucleotides, the CDR3 is TGTGCCTGGAGTTTGGCAGGGGATCAGCCCCAGCATTTT. Protein sequence: CAWSLAGDQPQHF. Full variable domain (rest looked up from reference TRBV30 and TRBJ1-5): SQTIHQWPATLVQPVGSPLSLECTVEGTSNPNLYWYRQAAGRGLQLLFYSVGIGQISSEVPQNLSASRPQDRQFILSSKKLLLSDSGFYLCAWSLAGDQPQHFGDGTRLSIL.

This clone was detected only once. The V gene is TRBV28, the J gene TRBJ2-5; tentatively, D is TRBD2 (6 bases). Near its end, the DNA agrees better with TRBJ2-7, so the J call may be wrong. This CDR3 contains 13 residues. The germline CDR1 and CDR2 sequences are MDHEN and SYDVKM. The CDR3 sequence: CASSLSGVYEQYF. The CDR3 bases are TGTGCCAGCAGCCTCTCGGGGGTTTACGAGCAGTACTTC.

The genes are TRBV27 and TRBJ2-7; 9 bases are shared with TRBD2. Looked up from germline, CDR1 is MNHEY and CDR2 is SMNVEV (reference sequence). After removal of 5 bases from V and 0 bases from J, the junction contained 2 bases not matched to a gene. The CDR3 is 14 residues long. CDR3 DNA: TGTGCCAGCAGTCCGACTAGCGGCTCCTACGAGCAGTACTTC. This sequence encodes CASSPTSGSYEQYF.

J is TRBJ2-5 and V is TRBV9; D is undetermined. This CDR3 spans 15 amino acids. CDR1 SGDLS and CDR2 YYNGEE come from the germline V gene. V lost 0 bases to trimming and J lost 4 bases, with 13 bases between them. The CDR3 reads CASSVGNRWGETQYF. The DNA for the CDR3 is TGTGCCAGCAGCGTAGGTAATAGGTGGGGAGAGACCCAGTACTTC.

The J gene is TRBJ2-7, the V gene TRBV2; 10 bases are a match to TRBD2. Germline CDR1 and CDR2: SNHLY and FYNNEI. The CDR3 runs to 20 residues. J was trimmed by 6 bases and V by 0 bases; bases with no gene match: 20. CDR3 loop: CASSEALGLAGAAGVGEQYF. CDR3 DNA: TGTGCCAGCAGTGAAGCGCTAGGGCTAGCGGGAGCCGCTGGGGTTGGCGAGCAGTACTTC.

The chain links TRBV6-1 to TRBJ2-7; the D gene is possibly TRBD2 (6 bases). Germline V gene data show CDR1 as MNHNS and CDR2 as SASEGT. CDR3 length: 14 residues. Trimming cost V 5 bases and J 6 bases, with 17 bases left between them. The CDR3 DNA sequence: TGTGCCAGCAGTAACGTAGGGAGGTGGGTCGAGCAGTACTTC. This translates into CASSNVGRWVEQYF.